This TCR beta chain is from a study of cytomegalovirus exposure and HLA in healthy donors (dated by TCRdb to the late 2010s). The study in broad terms: A later analysis indicated that the roughly 130 validation repertoires were generated on the platform also employed for the approximately 700 repertoires of the first cohort. The study aimed to test whether signatures of past pathogen exposure could be identified by cataloging public T cell receptors. A separate validation cohort of over 95 different subjects was used in addition to the approximately 670-subject first cohort. To predict cytomegalovirus infection status, the study brought together high-throughput TCR immunosequencing, statistical association of individual TCRs with disease status, and machine learning. Study-wide conclusions, independent of this receptor: Most TCR sequences were seen in very few donors, while some public TCRs were found in many individuals. The validation cohort had no HLA typing available for a later analysis, so co-occurrence within that cohort was assessed over all 120 or so repertoires. In vitro tests confirmed that a few of the cytomegalovirus-associated TCR beta chains recognize cytomegalovirus antigens. A total of fewer than 200 TCR beta chains were listed by the study as associated with cytomegalovirus. In both the original and validation cohorts, the classifier was reported to diagnose cytomegalovirus status with high specificity and sensitivity. The authors suggested that the approach could potentially be extended to other disease states and immunological phenotypes. Of the cluster scores, roughly 95% were above 0 in a later analysis, which found that TCRs clustered in the first cohort also tended to co-occur in the roughly 130 validation repertoires.

For this clone: Its antigen has not been determined. No clone much larger than this one lies a single base away; base qualities are absent.

The V end gives up 4 bases and the J end 4 bases, leaving 12 bases in the junction not matched to a gene. The CDR3, cysteine through phenylalanine, is 16 amino acids long. The only DNA kept is the CDR3, 48 bases in frame from the first base. CDR1 is given as MNHNY and CDR2 as SVGAGI, both from the germline V gene (reference sequence). The donors were included in the validation cohort of 90 to 150 subjects, a group kept apart from the roughly 610-subject first cohort. Library method: the immunoSEQ multiplex PCR assay. Under the source paper's analysis protocol: To diagnose cytomegalovirus status from the catalog of TCR beta chain sequences, a statistical classification framework was built. This immuneACCESS table, as held by TCRdb, lists in-frame sequences with V and J called but not all clones. Of the missing ones, under half trace to an unresolved V gene in checked studies; the others have no known cause. V and J calls and clone size are as listed in that table; D and trimming were resolved from the DNA. This sample comprises about 160,000 clones, just under 90% of them detected only once. 4% to 5% of the sample is taken by the ten largest.

The clonotype originates from a man younger than 35 in good health and CMV-seropositive. The receptor chain draws on TRBV6-6 and TRBJ1-2; the central 7 bases match TRBD1. The sequencing sample was made of PBMCs. DNA sequence: TGTGCCAGCAGTTCACCGCTAGGGGGCGTGGGCTATGGCTACACCTTC. The encoded protein is CASSSPLGGVGYGYTF.